This T cell receptor (beta chain) was obtained from a study of blood T cells in healthy people across ages. For the second PCR, which ran for roughly 7 to 11 cycles, a sample-barcoded 5' primer and a J-beta primer mix were used. Using its own MiXCR run on the 5' RACE reads, TCRdb lists one record per CDR3 protein. This table holds 1.5 million to 2 million distinct CDR3 sequences, about two fifths found once. V gave up 0 bases and J gave up 13 bases; unmatched junction bases: 12. Germline lookup yields CDR1 LGHDT and CDR2 YNNKEL (reference sequence). The CDR3 consists of 16 residues. In its sample, this clonotype was seen a few times.

The chain joins TRBV3-1 to TRBJ1-2; 12 bases match TRBD1. The TCR was taken from a human donor in good health. Input material: blood. The DNA for the CDR3 is TGTGCCAGCAGCCAAGATTTTCCGGGACAGGGGGCCGAGGTCACCTTC. This codes for CASSQDFPGQGAEVTF.